The 28 T cell receptor beta chains given below trace back to one sample, sequenced in a study of blood T cell repertoires in COVID-19 (TCRdb year 2020). Library preparation employed the immunoSEQ multiplex PCR assay. In its TCRdb copy, this immuneACCESS table keeps in-frame sequences only and misses some clones. Where compared with another copy, unresolved V genes explain less than half of these, and the others have no known cause. The sample data list 200,000 to 300,000 clones, and roughly 80% of these were observed just once. The top ten clones comprise around 3.5% of the sample. Specimen: peripheral blood. Source of these receptors: a woman younger than 30 with acute or convalescent COVID-19.

The chain combines TRBV7-2 with TRBJ2-5; weak D call: TRBD2 (5 bases). CDR3 length: 14 residues. Germline V gene sequence: CDR1 SGHTA, CDR2 FQGNSA. Trimming left V 5 bases short and J 0 bases short, with 10 bases between. The CDR3, as DNA: TGTGCCAGCAGCCCGCCCGGGAACCAAGAGACCCAGTACTTC. Amino acids: CASSPPGNQETQYF.

The CDR3 DNA follows: TGTGCCTGGAGTGAGGTGGGGGGCGAGCAGTACTTC. As protein: CAWSEVGGEQYF. This chain links TRBV30 with TRBJ2-7; possibly TRBD2 for D (6 bases). Germline V lookup: CDR1 GTSNPN, CDR2 SVGIG (reference sequence). V lost 1 base to trimming and J lost 6 bases, with 10 bases between them. The CDR3 runs 12 residues.

The chain couples TRBV3-1 (or the pseudogene TRBV3-2) to TRBJ1-2; 9 bases are shared with TRBD1. V lost 4 bases, J lost 0 bases, and 6 bases stayed unmatched. The CDR3 spans 16 residues. CDR1 LGHDT and CDR2 YNNKEL come from the germline V gene (reference sequence). CDR3 nucleotide sequence: TGTGCCAGCAGCCGGACTCGGACAGGGGCTAACTATGGCTACACCTTC. Its protein product is CASSRTRTGANYGYTF.

For the CDR3, the DNA is TGCGCCAGCAGCTTCGGGGCCGCAGGGGAAATAAACATTCAGTACTTC. Translating it yields CASSFGAAGEINIQYF. The rearrangement joins TRBV5-1 to TRBJ2-4; possible D gene TRBD1, 6 bases. The ends were cut back, 2 bases at V and 6 bases at J, with 18 bases in the middle. Germline CDR1 reads SGHRS; CDR2 reads YFSETQ. The CDR3 runs to 16 residues.

This chain joins TRBV5-4 and TRBJ2-7; 11 nucleotides agree with TRBD2. The trim removed 6 bases at V and 6 bases at J, leaving 11 bases unmatched. The V gene's germline CDR1 is SGHNT and CDR2 YYREEE (reference sequence). This CDR3 spans 15 amino acids. CDR3 DNA: TGTGCCAGCACCCCACTAGCGGGGGCCTCGGGCGAGCAGTACTTC. This codes for CASTPLAGASGEQYF.

V is TRBV6-5 and J is TRBJ2-1; a weak D match, TRBD1 (7 bases). The CDR3 extends over 14 amino acids. The germline V gene encodes CDR1 MNHEY and CDR2 SVGAGI. V was shortened by 8 bases and J by 4 bases, with 15 bases between the two germline ends. The CDR3 DNA sequence: TGTGCCAGCGGAGGGGGCGGGGCTTACAATGAGCAGTTCTTC. Translated: CASGGGGAYNEQFF.

In its sample, this clone was seen once. The V call is TRBV6-5, the J call TRBJ1-1; D is ambiguous. The CDR3 is 14 amino acids. With 6 bases removed from V and 4 bases from J, the gap between germline ends came to 15 bases. Germline V gene sequence: CDR1 MNHEY, CDR2 SVGAGI. The CDR3 coding sequence is TGTGCCAGCAGGGGCGGGGTCTTATCCACTGAAGCTTTCTTT. Protein product: CASRGGVLSTEAFF.

The chain couples TRBV20-1 to TRBJ2-1; perhaps TRBD2 as D (5 bases). Germline V gives CDR1 DFQATT, CDR2 SNEGSKA (reference sequence). CDR3 size: 11 residues. The V end lost 4 bases, the J end lost 10 bases, and 11 bases lay between the germline ends. The CDR3 region is CSAKPGREQFF. The DNA for the CDR3 is TGCAGTGCTAAACCGGGAAGGGAGCAGTTCTTC.

V gene TRBV28 combines with J gene TRBJ2-1, with D hard to call. CDR3 size: 16 residues. Trimming stripped 5 bases from V and 6 bases from J, with 20 bases between. Germline values: CDR1 MDHEN, CDR2 SYDVKM. In DNA form, the CDR3 reads TGTGCCAGCAGTCCCCCCCTTCTGGGCCAACTCAATGAGCAGTTCTTC. Translation gives CASSPPLLGQLNEQFF.

The rearrangement links TRBV25-1 to TRBJ1-3; D perhaps matches TRBD1 (5 bases). CDR1 MGHDK and CDR2 SYGVNS come from the germline V gene. There are 14 residues in the CDR3. V lost 6 bases to trimming and J lost 7 bases, with 16 bases between them. The chain's CDR3 is CASSADSGRNTIYF. Written as DNA, the CDR3 is TGTGCCAGCAGCGCTGACAGTGGGCGGAACACCATATATTTT.

The rearrangement uses TRBV5-1 and TRBJ2-7, with 9 bases identical to TRBD2. V gave up 2 bases and J gave up 4 bases; unmatched junction bases: 7. This CDR3 has 15 residues. Per the germline V gene, CDR1 is SGHRS and CDR2 is YFSETQ. In DNA form, the CDR3 reads TGCGCCAGCAGCTTAGGTAGCGGGAGTTTTTACGAGCAGTACTTC. Protein product: CASSLGSGSFYEQYF.

This clone was recorded at least ten times. The CDR3 here is CASSYRGGGEAFF. The CDR3 bases are TGTGCCAGCAGTTACCGGGGAGGGGGTGAAGCTTTCTTT. The chain has TRBV6-2 or TRBV6-3 and TRBJ1-1; a weak D match, TRBD1 (6 bases). The germline V gene encodes CDR1 MNHEY and CDR2 SVGEGT. Trimming pared 2 bases from V and 7 bases from J, leaving 11 bases between. The CDR3 has 13 amino acids.

The chain carries TRBV6-4 and TRBJ2-1; D perhaps matches TRBD2 (5 bases). The CDR3 covers 15 residues. Germline V lookup: CDR1 MRHNA, CDR2 SNTAGT. V dropped 6 bases and J dropped 3 bases, with 15 bases sitting between them. The CDR3 DNA is TGTGCCAGCAGCGTAAGCGGAGACCTCTACAATGAGCAGTTCTTC. This encodes CASSVSGDLYNEQFF.

The CDR3 protein is CASSFYTSRRDNEQFF. CDR3 sequence (DNA): TGTGCCAGCAGTTTTTATACTTCGCGCAGGGACAATGAGCAGTTCTTC. The V call is TRBV27, the J call TRBJ2-1; tentative D call: TRBD1 (5 bases). Deletions cut 3 bases from V and 5 bases from J, with 17 bases between. The length of the CDR3 is 16 residues. CDR1 and CDR2 from the germline V gene are MNHEY and SMNVEV (reference sequence).

This clone was picked up one time. This chain links TRBV3-1 (or the pseudogene TRBV3-2) with TRBJ1-1; maybe TRBD1 (5 bases). Trimming left V 4 bases short and J 8 bases short, with 17 bases between. Germline assignment: CDR1 LGHDT and CDR2 YNNKEL (reference sequence). The CDR3 has 14 residues. For the CDR3, the DNA is TGTGCCAGCAGCCTACAGGTTGGGGTCTCGGAAGCTTTCTTT. This codes for CASSLQVGVSEAFF.

This clone was counted a few times. The gene calls are TRBV15 and TRBJ2-1; 7 nucleotides match TRBD2. Looked up from germline, CDR1 is LNHNV and CDR2 is YYDKDF (reference sequence). The J segment lost 7 bases and the V segment lost 0 bases, leaving 15 bases of the junction unmatched. This CDR3 contains 18 residues. The CDR3 protein is CATSRDHFRAGLWNEQFF. The CDR3 region has the DNA TGTGCCACCAGCAGAGATCATTTCAGAGCGGGACTGTGGAATGAGCAGTTCTTC. The full variable domain, rest sourced from reference TRBV15 and TRBJ2-1, is DAMVIQNPRYQVTQFGKPVTLSCSQTLNHNVMYWYQQKSSQAPKLLFHYYDKDFNNEADTPDNFQSRRPNTSFCFLDIRSPGLGDTAMYLCATSRDHFRAGLWNEQFFGPGTRLTVL.

This clone was recorded once. This sequence joins TRBV28 and TRBJ1-1; 8 bases line up with TRBD1. Germline-derived CDR1 and CDR2 are MDHEN and SYDVKM. The CDR3 sequence is 13 residues long. Trimming cost V 5 bases and J 12 bases; bases outside gene matches: 11. CDR3: CASSPSPGQETFF. The DNA of the CDR3 is TGTGCCAGCAGTCCCAGCCCGGGACAGGAGACTTTCTTT.

The chain joins TRBV19 to TRBJ1-1; the match to TRBD1 covers 7 bases. J lost 1 base, V lost 4 bases, and 6 bases had no gene match. The germline CDR1 and CDR2 sequences are LNHDA and SQIVND (reference sequence). The CDR3 is 15 amino acids. The CDR3 spells CASSRRQGQNTEAFF. Written as DNA, the CDR3 is TGTGCCAGTAGTAGACGACAGGGACAGAACACTGAAGCTTTCTTT.

The chain uses TRBV9 and TRBJ1-2, with TRBD1 matching over 7 bases. The CDR3 runs 13 residues. Germline CDR1 and CDR2: SGDLS and YYNGEE. The junction had 6 bases not matched to a gene; V was cut back by 3 bases and J by 7 bases. CDR3 residues: CASSARQGSGYTF. In DNA, the CDR3 is TGTGCCAGCAGCGCGAGACAGGGTTCTGGCTACACCTTC.

The chain recombines TRBV14 with TRBJ2-3; D remains unclear. CDR3 length: 17 amino acids. Trimming left V 2 bases short and J 5 bases short, with 20 bases between. CDR1 and CDR2 from the germline V gene are SGHDN and FVKESK. The CDR3: CASSQTLVRAKKDTQYF. Written as DNA, the CDR3 is TGTGCCAGCAGCCAAACTCTGGTTAGAGCTAAGAAAGATACGCAGTATTTT.

The CDR3 DNA reads as TGTGCCATCAGTGAAACGACTAGCGGGAAATTGGACGAGACCCAGTACTTC. The encoded protein is CAISETTSGKLDETQYF. The V and J genes are TRBV10-3 and TRBJ2-5; 11 bases fit TRBD2. The CDR3 sequence is 17 residues long. The J segment lost 5 bases and the V segment lost 3 bases, leaving 11 bases of the junction unmatched. The germline CDR1 and CDR2 sequences are ENHRY and SYGVKD.

Only one count was recorded for this clone. The rearrangement links TRBV25-1 to TRBJ2-7; D is ambiguous. In germline, CDR1 is MGHDK, CDR2 SYGVNS. The CDR3 loop spans 13 amino acids. Deletions cut 4 bases from V and 0 bases from J, with 7 bases between. In nucleotides, the CDR3 is TGTGCCAGCAGTGGACTTACCTCCTACGAGCAGTACTTC. It translates to CASSGLTSYEQYF.

This clone appeared once. The V gene is TRBV11-2, the J gene TRBJ2-1, with a weak D call TRBD1 (5 bases). Germline-derived CDR1 and CDR2 are SGHAT and FQNNGV. Trimming shortened V by 3 bases and J by 13 bases, and 10 bases separated the two germline ends. This CDR3 is 11 amino acids long. The chain's CDR3 is CASSLRQIQFF. The CDR3 coding sequence is TGTGCCAGCAGCTTGAGACAGATACAGTTCTTC.

The rearrangement uses TRBV10-2 and TRBJ1-1; D possibly corresponds to TRBD1 (6 bases). Germline CDR1 reads WSHSY; CDR2 reads SAAADI. The length of the CDR3 is 13 residues. Trimming stripped 5 bases from V and 4 bases from J, with 11 bases between. CDR3 DNA sequence: TGCGCCAGCAGTTACAGGGAGGGCACTGAAGCTTTCTTT. This translates into CASSYREGTEAFF.

DNA of the CDR3: TGTGCCAGCAGACTAGCGCGGGGAGGGAATGAGCAGTTCTTC. It specifies CASRLARGGNEQFF. The chain employs TRBV28 and TRBJ2-1, with 7 bases matching TRBD2. CDR3 length: 14 amino acids. V gave up 6 bases and J gave up 7 bases; unmatched junction bases: 9. Germline-derived CDR1 and CDR2 are MDHEN and SYDVKM.

This clone was counted between two and nine times. The chain is built from TRBV6-1 and TRBJ2-7, with 7 bases lining up with TRBD1. The V gene end was trimmed by 1 base and the J gene end by 2 bases; junction bases not matched to a gene: 2. The CDR3 consists of 14 residues. Per germline, CDR1 MNHNS and CDR2 SASEGT. CDR3 sequence reads: CASSEEGTAYEQYF. The CDR3 nucleotides read TGTGCCAGCAGTGAAGAGGGGACAGCCTACGAGCAGTACTTC.

The J gene is TRBJ2-5, the V gene TRBV5-1; TRBD2 matches at 11 bases. Per germline, CDR1 SGHRS and CDR2 YFSETQ. This CDR3 comprises 16 residues. The V and J ends lost 4 bases and 2 bases, in that order; junction bases with no gene match: 7. CDR3 nucleotides: TGCGCCAGCAGCCCTTGGGGGACTAGCGGACAAGAGACCCAGTACTTC. Its translation is CASSPWGTSGQETQYF.

This clone turned up a few times. This sequence joins TRBV30 and TRBJ2-3; D not resolved. V gave up 4 bases and J gave up 0 bases, with 8 bases separating them. In germline, CDR1 is GTSNPN, CDR2 SVGIG (reference sequence). There are 13 residues in the CDR3. CDR3 in amino acids: CAWKEPSTDTQYF. The CDR3 nucleotides read TGTGCCTGGAAAGAGCCTAGCACAGATACGCAGTATTTT.